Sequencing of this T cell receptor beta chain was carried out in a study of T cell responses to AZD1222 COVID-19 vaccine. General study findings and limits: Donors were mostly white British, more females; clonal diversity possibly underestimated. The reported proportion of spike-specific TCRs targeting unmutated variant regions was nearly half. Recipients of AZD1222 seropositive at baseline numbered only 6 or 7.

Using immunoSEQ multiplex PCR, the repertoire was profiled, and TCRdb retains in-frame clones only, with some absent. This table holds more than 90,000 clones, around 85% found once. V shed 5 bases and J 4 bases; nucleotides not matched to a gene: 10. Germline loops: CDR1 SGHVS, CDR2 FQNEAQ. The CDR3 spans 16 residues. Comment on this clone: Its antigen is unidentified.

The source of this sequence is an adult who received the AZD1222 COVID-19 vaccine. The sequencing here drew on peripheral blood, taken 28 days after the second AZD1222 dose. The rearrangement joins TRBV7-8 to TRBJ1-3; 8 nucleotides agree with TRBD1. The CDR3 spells CASSNLGQGIGNTIYF. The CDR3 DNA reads TGTGCCAGCAGCAACCTCGGACAGGGAATAGGAAACACCATATATTTT.